This TCR beta chain stems from a study of cytomegalovirus exposure and HLA in healthy donors. Overall study results and limits: The study put 150 to 200 TCR beta chains on its list as cytomegalovirus-associated.

In regard to this clone: Its antigen is unidentified.

PCR was performed using 60 Vbeta and 13 Jbeta primers. Sequenced by immunoSEQ multiplex PCR; TCRdb stores in-frame clones only, minus some. Among about 140,000 clones listed, around a tenth were seen once. The V and J ends lost 1 base and 3 bases respectively, with 10 bases between them. Germline CDR1 reads SGHAT; CDR2 reads FQNNGV. This CDR3 is 14 amino acids long. The sample consisted of PBMCs. The clonotype originates from a male donor in good health and CMV-seronegative. This chain joins TRBV11-2 and TRBJ2-7, with D possibly being TRBD1 (5 bases). The DNA of the CDR3 is TGTGCCAGCAGCTTAGGGGCAGGGTACTACGAGCAGTACTTC. Protein: CASSLGAGYYEQYF.